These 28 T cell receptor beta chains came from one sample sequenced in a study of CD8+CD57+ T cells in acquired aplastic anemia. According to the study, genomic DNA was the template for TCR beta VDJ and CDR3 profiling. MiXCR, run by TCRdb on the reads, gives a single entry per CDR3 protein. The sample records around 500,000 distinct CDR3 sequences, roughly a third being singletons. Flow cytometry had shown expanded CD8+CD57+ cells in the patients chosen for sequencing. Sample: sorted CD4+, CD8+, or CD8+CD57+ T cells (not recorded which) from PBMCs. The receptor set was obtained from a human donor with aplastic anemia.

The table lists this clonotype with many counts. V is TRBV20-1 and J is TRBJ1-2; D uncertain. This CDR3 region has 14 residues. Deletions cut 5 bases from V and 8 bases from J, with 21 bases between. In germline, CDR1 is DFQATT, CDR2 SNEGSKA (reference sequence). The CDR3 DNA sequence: TGCAGTGCTTATACCGGGAGAGCCACGGGCGGCTACACCTTC. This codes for CSAYTGRATGGYTF.

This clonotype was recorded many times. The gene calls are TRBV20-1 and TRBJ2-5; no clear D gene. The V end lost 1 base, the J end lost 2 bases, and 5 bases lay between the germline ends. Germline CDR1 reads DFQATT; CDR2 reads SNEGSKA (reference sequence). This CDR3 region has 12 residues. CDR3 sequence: CSARAPQETQYF. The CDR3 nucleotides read TGCAGTGCTAGAGCACCTCAAGAGACCCAGTACTTC.

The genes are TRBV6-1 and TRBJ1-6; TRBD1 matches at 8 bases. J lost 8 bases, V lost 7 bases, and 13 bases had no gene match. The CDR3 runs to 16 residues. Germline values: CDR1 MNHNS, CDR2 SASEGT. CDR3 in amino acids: CASTKSRDRIYSPLHF. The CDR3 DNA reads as TGTGCCAGCACTAAATCACGGGACAGGATCTATTCACCCCTCCACTTT.

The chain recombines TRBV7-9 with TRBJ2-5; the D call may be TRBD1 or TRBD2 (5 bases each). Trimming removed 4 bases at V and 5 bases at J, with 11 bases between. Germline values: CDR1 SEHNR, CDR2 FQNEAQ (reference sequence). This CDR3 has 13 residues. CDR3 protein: CASSWGSRETQYF. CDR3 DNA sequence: TGTGCCAGCAGCTGGGGGAGCCGTGAGACCCAGTACTTC.

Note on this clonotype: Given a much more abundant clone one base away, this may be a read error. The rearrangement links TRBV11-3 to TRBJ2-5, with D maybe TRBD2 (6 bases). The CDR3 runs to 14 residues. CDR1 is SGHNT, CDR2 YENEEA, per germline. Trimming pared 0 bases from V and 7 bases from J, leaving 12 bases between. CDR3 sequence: CASSLDPRGGTQYF. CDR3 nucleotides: TGTGCCAGCAGCTTAGATCCGAGGGGAGGGACCCAGTACTTC.

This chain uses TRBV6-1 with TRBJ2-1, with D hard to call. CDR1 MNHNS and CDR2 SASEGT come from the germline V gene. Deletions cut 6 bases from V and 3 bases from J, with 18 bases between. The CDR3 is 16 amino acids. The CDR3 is CASSNRRRTYYNEQFF. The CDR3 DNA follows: TGTGCCAGCAGCAACCGCAGACGCACCTACTACAATGAGCAGTTCTTC.

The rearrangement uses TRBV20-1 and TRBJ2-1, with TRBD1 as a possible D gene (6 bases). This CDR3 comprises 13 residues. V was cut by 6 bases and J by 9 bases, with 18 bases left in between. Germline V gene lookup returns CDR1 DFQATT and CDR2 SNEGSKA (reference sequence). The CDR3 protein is CSAGGGGPPEQFF. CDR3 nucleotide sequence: TGCAGTGCCGGTGGTGGGGGCCCCCCTGAGCAGTTCTTC.

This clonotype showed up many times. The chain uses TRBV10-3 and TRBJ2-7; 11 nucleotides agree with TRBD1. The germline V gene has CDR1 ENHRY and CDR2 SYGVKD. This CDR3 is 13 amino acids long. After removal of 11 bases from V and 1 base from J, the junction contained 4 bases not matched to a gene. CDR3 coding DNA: TGTGCCGTGGGGACAGGGGGTTCCTACGAGCAGTACTTC. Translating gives CAVGTGGSYEQYF.

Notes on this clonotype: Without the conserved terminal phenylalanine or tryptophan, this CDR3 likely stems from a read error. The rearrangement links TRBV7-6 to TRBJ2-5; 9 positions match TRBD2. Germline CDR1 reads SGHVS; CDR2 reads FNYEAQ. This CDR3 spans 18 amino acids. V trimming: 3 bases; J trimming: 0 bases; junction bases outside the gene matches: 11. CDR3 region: CASSLSPSGVGNQETQYL. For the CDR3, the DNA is TGTGCCAGCAGCTTGTCGCCTAGCGGGGTGGGGAACCAAGAGACCCAGTACCTC.

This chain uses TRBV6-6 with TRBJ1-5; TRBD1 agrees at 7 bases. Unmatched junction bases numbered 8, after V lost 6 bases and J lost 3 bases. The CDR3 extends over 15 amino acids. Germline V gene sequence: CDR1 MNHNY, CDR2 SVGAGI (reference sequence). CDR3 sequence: CASRDGQAINQPQHF. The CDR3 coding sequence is TGTGCCAGCAGGGATGGACAGGCCATCAATCAGCCCCAGCATTTT.

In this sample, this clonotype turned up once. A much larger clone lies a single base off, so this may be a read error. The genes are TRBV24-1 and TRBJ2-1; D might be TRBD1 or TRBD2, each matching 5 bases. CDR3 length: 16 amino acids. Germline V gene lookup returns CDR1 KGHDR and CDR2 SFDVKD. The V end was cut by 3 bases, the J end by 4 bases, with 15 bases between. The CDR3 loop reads CATSDQGLGPYNEQFF. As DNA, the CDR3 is TGTGCCACCAGTGATCAGGGATTGGGACCGTACAATGAGCAGTTCTTC.

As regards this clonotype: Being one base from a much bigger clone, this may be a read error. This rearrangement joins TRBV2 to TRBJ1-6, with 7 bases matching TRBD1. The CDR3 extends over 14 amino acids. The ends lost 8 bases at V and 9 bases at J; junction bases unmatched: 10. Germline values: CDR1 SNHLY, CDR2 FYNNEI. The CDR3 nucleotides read TGTGCCAGCGGCGCACAGGGGTCCGGTTCACCCCTCCACTTT. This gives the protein CASGAQGSGSPLHF. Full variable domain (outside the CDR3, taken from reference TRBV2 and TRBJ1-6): EPEVTQTPSHQVTQMGQEVILRCVPISNHLYFYWYRQILGQKVEFLVSFYNNEISEKSEIFDDQFSVERPDGSNFTLKIRSTKLEDSAMYFCASGAQGSGSPLHFGNGTRLTVT.

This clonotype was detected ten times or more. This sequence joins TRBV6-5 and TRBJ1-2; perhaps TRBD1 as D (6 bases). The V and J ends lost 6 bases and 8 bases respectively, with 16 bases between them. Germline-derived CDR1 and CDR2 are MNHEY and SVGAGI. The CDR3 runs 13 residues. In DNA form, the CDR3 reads TGTGCCAGCAGAAGCGGAGGGGGGGAAGGCTACACCTTC. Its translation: CASRSGGGEGYTF.

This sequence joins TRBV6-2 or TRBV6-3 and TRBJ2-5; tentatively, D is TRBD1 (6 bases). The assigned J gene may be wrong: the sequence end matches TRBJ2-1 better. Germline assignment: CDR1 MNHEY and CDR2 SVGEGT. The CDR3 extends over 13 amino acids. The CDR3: CASSEDSYNEQFF. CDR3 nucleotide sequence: TGTGCCAGCAGTGAGGACAGTTACAATGAGCAGTTCTTC.

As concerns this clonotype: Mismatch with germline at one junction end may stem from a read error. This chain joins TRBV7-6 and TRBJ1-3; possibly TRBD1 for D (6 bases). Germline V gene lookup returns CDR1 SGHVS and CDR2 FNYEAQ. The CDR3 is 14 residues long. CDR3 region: CASSLGRGGTTIYF. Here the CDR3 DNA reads TGTGCCAGCAGCTTAGGCAGGGGAGGAACCACCATATATTTT.

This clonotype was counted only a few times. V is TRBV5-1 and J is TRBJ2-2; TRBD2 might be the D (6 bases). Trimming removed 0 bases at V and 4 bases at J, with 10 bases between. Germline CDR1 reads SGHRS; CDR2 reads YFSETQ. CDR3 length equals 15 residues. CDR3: CASSLGQGGTGELFF. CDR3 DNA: TGCGCCAGCAGCTTGGGGCAGGGAGGCACCGGGGAGCTGTTTTTT.

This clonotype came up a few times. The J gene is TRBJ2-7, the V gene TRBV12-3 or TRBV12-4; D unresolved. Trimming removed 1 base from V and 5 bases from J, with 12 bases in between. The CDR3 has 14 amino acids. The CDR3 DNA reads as TGTGCCAGCAGTTTAGGCGGCACCGCCCACGAGCAGTACTTC. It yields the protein CASSLGGTAHEQYF.

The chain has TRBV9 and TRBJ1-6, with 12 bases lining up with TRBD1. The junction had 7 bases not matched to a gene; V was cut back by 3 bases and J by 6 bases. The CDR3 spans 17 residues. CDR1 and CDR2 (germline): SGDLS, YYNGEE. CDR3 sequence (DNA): TGTGCCAGCAGCGCGTTGCCGGGACAGGGGGCTAATTCACCCCTCCACTTT. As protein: CASSALPGQGANSPLHF.

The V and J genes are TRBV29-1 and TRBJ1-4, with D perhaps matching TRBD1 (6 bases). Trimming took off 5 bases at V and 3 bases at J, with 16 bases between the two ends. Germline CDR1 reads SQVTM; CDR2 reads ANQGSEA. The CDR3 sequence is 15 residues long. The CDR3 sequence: CSVREGHSANEKLFF. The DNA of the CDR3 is TGCAGCGTTCGGGAGGGACATTCGGCTAATGAAAAACTGTTTTTT.

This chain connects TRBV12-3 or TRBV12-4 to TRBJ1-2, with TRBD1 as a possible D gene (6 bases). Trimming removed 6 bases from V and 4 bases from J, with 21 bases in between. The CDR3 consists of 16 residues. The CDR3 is CASSNPGHPKGYGYTF. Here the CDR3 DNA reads TGTGCCAGCAGCAATCCGGGACACCCCAAGGGCTATGGCTACACCTTC.

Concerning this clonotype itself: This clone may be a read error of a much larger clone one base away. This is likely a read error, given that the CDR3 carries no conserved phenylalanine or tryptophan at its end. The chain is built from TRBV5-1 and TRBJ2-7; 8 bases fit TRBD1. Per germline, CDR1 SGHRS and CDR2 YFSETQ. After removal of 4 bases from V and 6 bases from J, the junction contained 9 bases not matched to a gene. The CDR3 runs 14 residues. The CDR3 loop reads CASSPGQGQGEQYS. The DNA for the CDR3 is TGCGCCAGCAGCCCCGGACAGGGACAAGGCGAGCAGTACTCC.

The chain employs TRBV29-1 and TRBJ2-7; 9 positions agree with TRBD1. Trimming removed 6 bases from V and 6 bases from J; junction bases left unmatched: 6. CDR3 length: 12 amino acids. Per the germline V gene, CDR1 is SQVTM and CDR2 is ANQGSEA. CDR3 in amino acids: CSVRTGAAEQYF. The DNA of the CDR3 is TGCAGCGTCCGGACAGGGGCTGCCGAGCAGTACTTC.

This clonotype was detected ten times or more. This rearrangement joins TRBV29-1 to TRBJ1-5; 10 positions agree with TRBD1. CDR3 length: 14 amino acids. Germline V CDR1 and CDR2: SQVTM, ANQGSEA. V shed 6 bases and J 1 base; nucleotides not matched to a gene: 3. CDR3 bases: TGCAGCGTCGGGGACAGGGGAAGCAATCAGCCCCAGCATTTT. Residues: CSVGDRGSNQPQHF.

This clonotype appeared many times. The CDR3 loop reads CASSLGAGRAAYEQYF. The CDR3 bases are TGCGCCAGCAGCTTGGGGGCCGGGAGGGCCGCCTACGAGCAGTACTTC. The chain joins TRBV5-1 to TRBJ2-7; TRBD2 matches 8 bases. The CDR3 consists of 16 residues. Losses at the gene ends were 0 bases for V and 2 bases for J; bases not matched to a gene: 7. Germline V lookup: CDR1 SGHRS, CDR2 YFSETQ.

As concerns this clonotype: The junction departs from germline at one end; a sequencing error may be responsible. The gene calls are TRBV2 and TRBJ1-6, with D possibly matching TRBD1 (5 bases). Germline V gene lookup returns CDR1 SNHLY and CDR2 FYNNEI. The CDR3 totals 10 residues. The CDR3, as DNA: TGTGCCAGCACTCGGACACCCCTTCACTTT. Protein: CASTRTPLHF.

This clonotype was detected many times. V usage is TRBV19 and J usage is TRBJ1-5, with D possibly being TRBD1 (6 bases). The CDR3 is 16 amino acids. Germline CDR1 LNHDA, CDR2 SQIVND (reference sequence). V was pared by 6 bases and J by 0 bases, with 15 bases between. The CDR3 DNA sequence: TGTGCCAGTAGGAAAGGGGGGGTCCATAGCAATCAGCCCCAGCATTTT. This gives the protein CASRKGGVHSNQPQHF.

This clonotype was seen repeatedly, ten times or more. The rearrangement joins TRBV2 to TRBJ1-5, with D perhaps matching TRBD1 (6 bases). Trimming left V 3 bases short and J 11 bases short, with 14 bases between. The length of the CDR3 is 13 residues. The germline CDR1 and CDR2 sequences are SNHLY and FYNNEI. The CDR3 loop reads CASSDRGLLSQHF. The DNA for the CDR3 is TGTGCCAGCAGTGACAGGGGCTTATTGTCCCAGCATTTT.

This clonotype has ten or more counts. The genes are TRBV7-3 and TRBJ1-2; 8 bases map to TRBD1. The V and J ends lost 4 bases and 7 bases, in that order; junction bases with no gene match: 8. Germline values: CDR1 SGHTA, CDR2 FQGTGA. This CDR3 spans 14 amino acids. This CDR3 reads CASSSPGQAFGYTF. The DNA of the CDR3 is TGTGCCAGCAGCTCTCCGGGACAGGCCTTTGGCTACACCTTC.